The T cell receptor beta chain under discussion was sequenced for a study of glioma-infiltrating T cells. This clonotype came up a few times. J gave up 10 bases and V 5 bases, and 9 bases lay outside the gene matches. The CDR3 length is 14 residues. Germline V lookup: CDR1 LNHDA, CDR2 SQIVND (reference sequence). Amplification of TCR alpha and beta CDR3 regions from RNA used iRepertoire nested multiplex PCR. TCRdb itself ran the multiplex PCR reads through MiXCR, one entry per CDR3 protein. This sample has 85,000 to 110,000 distinct CDR3 sequences, with around 31% found just once. J is TRBJ1-5 and V is TRBV19; 9 nucleotides line up with TRBD1. Sequences were obtained from glioma tissue, nonneoplastic brain tissue, or PBMCs (not recorded which). The sequence was obtained from a human donor with low-grade glioma or glioblastoma, undergoing nonglioma brain surgery, or in good health (not recorded which). The CDR3 loop is CASSPGQGKGPQHF. The CDR3 DNA follows: TGTGCCAGTAGTCCCGGACAGGGGAAAGGACCCCAGCATTTT.